This TCR beta chain was sequenced for a study of shared clonotypes between healthy human individuals. Here immunoSEQ multiplex PCR was the method, and the copy in TCRdb shows in-frame clones only, minus some. The sample carries a few million clones, 90% to 95% recorded once. In germline, CDR1 is KGHSH, CDR2 LQKENI. Trimming removed 2 bases from V and 0 bases from J, with 13 bases in between. The CDR3 totals 16 residues. Study observations and caveats: In the sorted subsets, rarefaction showed sequencing was incomplete despite large depth.

As concerns this clone: Its target is not known.

Sequencing was carried out using naive CD4+ T cells from PBMCs. Subset denoted: CD45RA+ positively selected. The rearrangement joins TRBV18 to TRBJ1-1; no clear D. The origin of this receptor is a man aged 18 to 35 in good health. Some clones in this sample may be carry-over from other donors' samples. Here the CDR3 reads CASSPIGAGMNTEAFF. CDR3 in DNA: TGTGCCAGCTCACCAATCGGAGCGGGGATGAACACTGAAGCTTTCTTT.